One sample yielded the 3 T cell receptor beta chains listed below, sequenced in a study of CD8 T cells in Susac syndrome. Random hexamers served to reverse transcribe roughly 0.45 to 1 ug RNA. TCRdb itself ran the immunoSEQ multiplex PCR reads through MiXCR, one entry per CDR3 protein. There are approximately 300,000 distinct CDR3 sequences in the sample; 89% occur only once, and 0.18% lies in the top ten. The sample comprised CD8+ T cells from PBMCs. The receptors derive from a human donor with multiple sclerosis.

The CDR3 protein is CASSWGQGSTGELFF. DNA for the CDR3: TGTGCCAGTAGTTGGGGACAGGGGTCCACCGGGGAGCTGTTTTTT. The rearrangement joins TRBV19 to TRBJ2-2, with 10 bases fitting TRBD1. Germline lookup yields CDR1 LNHDA and CDR2 SQIVND (reference sequence). Trimming took 5 bases from V and 4 from J; bases not matched to a gene: 4. The CDR3 is 15 residues long.

The chain uses TRBV5-1 and TRBJ2-1; 7 positions agree with TRBD1. Germline assignment: CDR1 SGHRS and CDR2 YFSETQ. This CDR3 is built from 15 residues. After removal of 0 bases from V and 6 bases from J, the junction contained 6 bases not matched to a gene. CDR3: CASSLEDRAANEQFF. The CDR3 DNA follows: TGCGCCAGCAGCTTGGAAGACAGGGCAGCCAATGAGCAGTTCTTC.

This chain uses TRBV6-2 or TRBV6-3 with TRBJ2-6, with D uncertain. The CDR3 loop spans 15 amino acids. The germline V gene has CDR1 MNHEY and CDR2 SVGEGT. V was shortened by 2 bases and J by 0 bases, with 5 bases between the two germline ends. The CDR3 is CASSYAASGANVLTF. The CDR3 DNA reads TGTGCCAGCAGTTACGCGGCCTCTGGGGCCAACGTCCTGACTTTC.